These T cell receptor beta chains were read from a single sample in a study of blood T cell repertoires in COVID-19. Some clones are missing from TCRdb's copy, which holds only in-frame ones; the method was immunoSEQ multiplex PCR. The sample holds 90,000 to 140,000 clones, about three quarters seen once. The sequenced sample consisted of peripheral blood. Receptors were obtained from a woman in her sixties or seventies with acute or convalescent COVID-19. CDR3s include the opening cysteine and the closing phenylalanine or tryptophan. Fields, in order: D gene, J gene, V gene, clone size, CDR3 protein, CDR3 DNA. A D gene is named only where the DNA matches it firmly. Size is omitted from some rows. Given values are once, few, many or a class for expanded clones.

.,TRBJ1-2,TRBV10-3,.,CAISAPGQRNYGYTF,TGTGCCATCAGTGCACCGGGACAAAGAAACTATGGCTACACCTTC
.,TRBJ2-6,TRBV28,.,CASSFDFTSGANVLTF,TGTGCCAGCAGTTTTGACTTTACTTCTGGGGCCAACGTCCTGACTTTC
.,TRBJ2-3,TRBV5-4,.,CASSPSRTLGTQYF,TGTGCCAGCAGCCCTTCCCGTACTCTTGGTACGCAGTATTTT
TRBD1,TRBJ1-6,TRBV5-1,.,CASSLTGQINSPLHF,TGCGCCAGCAGCCTAACGGGACAGATTAATTCACCCCTCCACTTT
.,TRBJ2-3,TRBV10-3,.,CAISESGATDTQYF,TGTGCCATCAGTGAGTCTGGGGCCACAGATACGCAGTATTTT
.,TRBJ1-1,TRBV29-1,.,CSVEDPSDTEAFF,TGCAGCGTTGAAGACCCCTCGGACACTGAAGCTTTCTTT
TRBD2,TRBJ2-2,TRBV5-1,.,CASRLAGENKVGELFF,TGCGCCAGCAGACTAGCGGGGGAAAATAAAGTCGGGGAGCTGTTTTTT
.,TRBJ1-3,TRBV5-4,few,CASSSITASGNTIYF,TGTGCCAGCAGCTCTATCACAGCCTCTGGAAACACCATATATTTT
TRBD1,TRBJ2-1,TRBV28,.,CASSLNHRGWTYNEQFF,TGTGCCAGCAGTCTGAACCACAGGGGCTGGACCTACAATGAGCAGTTCTTC
.,TRBJ2-7,TRBV18,.,CASSRGDTSYEQYF,TGTGCCAGCTCCCGAGGGGACACCTCCTACGAGCAGTACTTC
TRBD2,TRBJ2-5,TRBV3-1/TRBV3-2,.,CASSSRTSFKETQYF,TGTGCCAGCAGCAGTCGGACTAGTTTCAAAGAGACCCAGTACTTC
.,TRBJ2-5,TRBV6-5,.,CASKQTYQETQYF,TGTGCCAGTAAACAGACGTACCAAGAGACCCAGTACTTC
.,TRBJ1-1,TRBV24-1,.,CATSDSFVQASGWTEAFF,TGTGCCACCAGTGATTCGTTCGTCCAGGCCTCAGGATGGACTGAAGCTTTCTTT
.,TRBJ2-7,TRBV20-1,few,CSASRGEQYF,TGCAGTGCTAGTAGGGGCGAGCAGTACTTC
TRBD1,TRBJ2-2,TRBV15,.,CATSRGGQPDRELFF,TGTGCCACCAGCAGAGGGGGACAGCCCGACCGGGAGCTGTTTTTT
.,TRBJ2-5,TRBV7-2,.,CASSSLIPQETQYF,TGTGCCAGCAGCTCGCTAATCCCCCAAGAGACCCAGTACTTC
.,TRBJ1-2,TRBV7-9,.,CASSSYSGLYGYTF,TGTGCCAGCAGCTCTTATTCGGGACTCTATGGCTACACCTTC
.,TRBJ1-6,TRBV19,.,CASSIDRTLQEFASLNSPLHF,TGTGCCAGTAGTATAGACCGGACATTACAGGAATTTGCCTCCCTGAATTCACCCCTCCACTTT
.,TRBJ1-5,TRBV11-2,.,CASSLGGREGNQPQHF,TGTGCCAGCAGCTTAGGCGGCAGGGAGGGCAATCAGCCCCAGCATTTT
.,TRBJ1-5,TRBV19,few,CASRRDWGQPQHF,TGTGCCAGTCGCCGGGACTGGGGGCAGCCCCAGCATTTT
.,TRBJ2-1,TRBV4-3,.,CASSLTPTGGYEQFF,TGCGCCAGCAGCCTTACCCCGACAGGCGGCTATGAGCAGTTCTTC
.,TRBJ1-2,TRBV18,once,CASSPGQSYTF,TGTGCCAGCTCACCGGGGCAGAGCTACACCTTC
TRBD1,TRBJ1-2,TRBV10-3,.,CAIHQPGTGGIGGGYTF,TGTGCCATCCATCAGCCCGGGACAGGGGGCATCGGTGGTGGCTACACCTTC
.,TRBJ1-2,TRBV29-1,.,CSVVQGTGYGYTF,TGCAGCGTCGTTCAGGGGACGGGCTATGGCTACACCTTC
TRBD2,TRBJ2-7,TRBV3-1/TRBV3-2,many,CASSQAGLATYEQYF,TGTGCCAGCAGCCAAGCGGGACTAGCGACCTACGAGCAGTACTTC
.,TRBJ2-7,TRBV21-1,.,CASRPGTPTGEQYF,TGTGCCAGCAGACCCGGGACACCAACAGGGGAGCAGTACTTC
TRBD1,TRBJ2-2,TRBV27,once,CASSPGTVITGELFF,TGTGCCAGCAGTCCGGGGACAGTGATCACCGGGGAGCTGTTTTTT
.,TRBJ2-1,TRBV24-1,.,CATSDSTLTGRNEQFF,TGTGCCACCAGTGATTCAACCCTTACAGGGCGCAATGAGCAGTTCTTC
.,TRBJ1-3,TRBV19,few,CASRAGGSGNTIYF,TGTGCCAGTAGAGCCGGAGGCTCTGGAAACACCATATATTTT
TRBD1,TRBJ2-5,TRBV6-5,once,CASSTRTGALETQYF,TGTGCCAGCAGTACCCGGACAGGGGCTTTGGAGACCCAGTACTTC
TRBD1,TRBJ2-7,TRBV2,once,CASTPWDRVWEQYF,TGTGCCAGCACTCCATGGGACAGGGTATGGGAGCAGTACTTC
.,TRBJ2-7,TRBV7-6,.,CASSLGGTAGAYEQYF,TGTGCCAGCAGCTTAGGGGGGACTGCCGGAGCCTACGAGCAGTACTTC
.,TRBJ1-5,TRBV6-5,few,CASSRPRGPQHF,TGTGCCAGCAGTAGACCTAGGGGGCCCCAGCATTTT
TRBD2,TRBJ2-5,TRBV19,.,CASSTPPGLAGGTETQYF,TGTGCCAGTAGTACCCCACCGGGACTAGCGGGGGGGACAGAGACCCAGTACTTC
TRBD2,TRBJ2-6,TRBV7-9,.,CASSLPGGGYGANVLTF,TGTGCCAGCAGCTTGCCTGGCGGGGGTTATGGGGCCAACGTCCTGACTTTC
.,TRBJ1-2,TRBV6-5,.,CASSPSLYYGYTF,TGTGCCAGCAGTCCCTCCCTCTACTATGGCTACACCTTC
TRBD1,TRBJ2-1,TRBV6-2/TRBV6-3,.,CASSYGTGVYNEQFF,TGTGCCAGCAGTTACGGGACAGGAGTTTACAATGAGCAGTTCTTC
.,TRBJ1-2,TRBV28,.,CASSLGCRDITNYGYTF,TGTGCCAGCAGTTTGGGGTGCCGGGACATAACTAACTATGGCTACACCTTC
TRBD1,TRBJ2-2,TRBV7-7,.,CASSIGQAGELFF,TGTGCCAGCAGCATTGGACAGGCCGGGGAGCTGTTTTTT
TRBD1,TRBJ2-7,TRBV6-5,once,CASAGRDREDYEQYF,TGTGCCAGCGCTGGAAGGGACAGGGAGGACTACGAGCAGTACTTC
.,TRBJ1-4,TRBV5-6,.,CASSWGQGIPNEKLFF,TGTGCCAGCAGCTGGGGGCAGGGAATCCCAAATGAAAAACTGTTTTTT
TRBD1,TRBJ1-5,TRBV4-3,.,CASSHGTGGGGQPQHF,TGCGCCAGCAGCCACGGGACAGGGGGAGGTGGCCAGCCCCAGCATTTT
.,TRBJ1-1,TRBV5-5,.,CASSFTGGANTEAFF,TGTGCCAGCAGCTTTACGGGGGGCGCAAACACTGAAGCTTTCTTT
.,TRBJ1-1,TRBV6-5,few,CASNLNRIEAFF,TGTGCCAGCAATCTAAACAGGATTGAAGCTTTCTTT
.,TRBJ2-6,TRBV18,.,CASSPRIEQAVFSGANVLTF,TGTGCCAGCTCACCACGGATAGAACAGGCCGTCTTCTCTGGGGCCAACGTCCTGACTTTC
.,TRBJ2-7,TRBV7-2,.,CASSSKGLREQYF,TGTGCCAGCAGCTCAAAGGGACTCCGCGAGCAGTACTTC
.,TRBJ2-1,TRBV29-1,.,CSVEEYGNEQFF,TGCAGCGTTGAAGAATACGGCAATGAGCAGTTCTTC